Each of the 14 T cell receptor beta chains below was sequenced from the same sample in a study of cytomegalovirus exposure and HLA in healthy donors. Both 60 Vbeta primers and 13 Jbeta primers went into the PCR. Clones were sequenced by immunoSEQ multiplex PCR, and TCRdb holds only the in-frame ones, with some missing. Found here are under 200,000 clones, 70% to 90% of them singletons; the top ten hold approximately 2%. Source material: PBMCs. The receptors come from a woman under 30 in good health and CMV-seronegative.

The chain combines TRBV6-1 with TRBJ2-2; D perhaps matches TRBD2 (5 bases). The CDR3 extends over 14 amino acids. Germline loops: CDR1 MNHNS, CDR2 SASEGT. V gave up 8 bases and J gave up 0 bases, with 10 bases separating them. CDR3 loop: CASYKTTNTGELFF. The DNA for the CDR3 is TGTGCCAGCTACAAGACTACGAACACCGGGGAGCTGTTTTTT.

CDR3 in amino acids: CASSQSTGGPTYEQYF. The CDR3 DNA sequence: TGTGCCAGCAGCCAATCAACGGGGGGGCCAACCTACGAGCAGTACTTC. The chain recombines TRBV5-8 with TRBJ2-7; 8 positions agree with TRBD2. The CDR3 is 16 residues long. Germline V gives CDR1 SGHTS, CDR2 YDEGEE. Trimming cost V 4 bases and J 2 bases; bases outside gene matches: 11.

This clone was recorded a few times. V and J are TRBV27 and TRBJ1-1, with D unclear. Germline-derived CDR1 and CDR2 are MNHEY and SMNVEV (reference sequence). Trimming pared 4 bases from V and 2 bases from J, leaving 8 bases between. CDR3 length: 13 amino acids. The CDR3 is CASSWRLNTEAFF. As DNA, the CDR3 is TGTGCCAGCAGTTGGCGGCTTAACACTGAAGCTTTCTTT.

The rearrangement links TRBV7-3 to TRBJ2-3; no reliable D call. V was cut by 1 base and J by 2 bases, with 7 bases left in between. Germline V gene data show CDR1 as SGHTA and CDR2 as FQGTGA. The CDR3 totals 14 residues. CDR3 bases: TGTGCCAGCAGCTTAAGCCCACACACAGATACGCAGTATTTT. It yields the protein CASSLSPHTDTQYF.

This clone showed up just once. V gene TRBV27 combines with J gene TRBJ1-1, with D tentatively TRBD1 (6 bases). V shed 3 bases and J shed 4 bases, with 15 bases lying between them. The CDR3 contains 15 residues. CDR1 and CDR2 (germline): MNHEY, SMNVEV (reference sequence). The CDR3 sequence: CASSFRGGLGTEAFF. The CDR3, as DNA: TGTGCCAGCAGTTTTAGGGGGGGCTTGGGCACTGAAGCTTTCTTT.

The rearrangement joins TRBV27 to TRBJ2-1; D may be TRBD2 (5 bases). The length of the CDR3 is 12 residues. The V gene lost 3 bases and the J gene lost 9 bases, with 9 bases spanning the gap. In germline, CDR1 is MNHEY, CDR2 SMNVEV (reference sequence). DNA for the CDR3: TGTGCCAGCAGTTTGTCCGGGGTTGAGCAGTTCTTC. It encodes CASSLSGVEQFF.

The chain recombines TRBV9 with TRBJ1-4; D gene uncertain. The V gene's germline CDR1 is SGDLS and CDR2 YYNGEE. Trimming removed 4 bases at V and 5 bases at J, with 15 bases between. The CDR3 contains 15 residues. The CDR3 reads CASSPSGLPNEKLFF. DNA of the CDR3: TGTGCCAGCAGCCCCAGTGGACTGCCAAATGAAAAACTGTTTTTT. The variable domain in full, with the rest retrieved from reference TRBV9 and TRBJ1-4, is DSGVTQTPKHLITATGQRVTLRCSPRSGDLSVYWYQQSLDQGLQFLIQYYNGEERAKGNILERFSAQQFPDLHSELNLSSLELGDSALYFCASSPSGLPNEKLFFGSGTQLSVL.

The CDR3 sequence is CASRTQGLLNTEAFF. In nucleotides, the CDR3 is TGTGCCAGCAGAACCCAGGGCCTCCTGAACACTGAAGCTTTCTTT. The rearrangement joins TRBV28 to TRBJ1-1; possibly TRBD1 for D (5 bases). The CDR3 has 15 amino acids. Trimming cost V 6 bases and J 0 bases, with 14 bases left between them. The germline V gene has CDR1 MDHEN and CDR2 SYDVKM. Full variable domain (rest looked up from reference TRBV28 and TRBJ1-1): DVKVTQSSRYLVKRTGEKVFLECVQDMDHENMFWYRQDPGLGLRLIYFSYDVKMKEKGDIPEGYSVSREKKERFSLILESASTNQTSMYLCASRTQGLLNTEAFFGQGTRLTVV.

The chain joins TRBV30 to TRBJ1-5, with D perhaps matching TRBD1 (5 bases). Trimming stripped 2 bases from V and 0 bases from J, with 11 bases between. The CDR3 extends over 15 amino acids. Germline V lookup: CDR1 GTSNPN, CDR2 SVGIG (reference sequence). In nucleotides, the CDR3 is TGTGCCTGGAGTATAGGGGCGTATAGCAATCAGCCCCAGCATTTT. Translating it yields CAWSIGAYSNQPQHF.

This clone was seen only once. The chain carries TRBV28 and TRBJ2-7; D might be TRBD1 (5 bases). The CDR3 has 14 residues. V dropped 1 base and J dropped 2 bases, with 9 bases sitting between them. Germline lookup yields CDR1 MDHEN and CDR2 SYDVKM. The CDR3 sequence: CASSLSPGTYEQYF. The CDR3 bases are TGTGCCAGCAGTTTATCTCCAGGGACCTACGAGCAGTACTTC.

CDR3 sequence: CASSYTTGNTEAFF. The CDR3 DNA sequence: TGTGCCAGCAGTTACACGACAGGGAACACTGAAGCTTTCTTT. The chain links TRBV6-5 to TRBJ1-1, with a possible D match to TRBD1 (6 bases). CDR1 and CDR2 (germline): MNHEY, SVGAGI. V lost 2 bases and J 1 base, leaving 8 bases between the germline ends. The CDR3 consists of 14 residues.

V gene TRBV6-4 combines with J gene TRBJ2-7; D may be TRBD2 (6 bases). V was cut by 0 bases and J by 10 bases, with 13 bases left in between. Looked up from germline, CDR1 is MRHNA and CDR2 is SNTAGT. CDR3 length: 13 amino acids. The CDR3 region has the DNA TGTGCCAGCAGTGACTCGATAACTAGCAAACAGTACTTC. This sequence encodes CASSDSITSKQYF.

This chain joins TRBV2 and TRBJ2-5, with a weak D call TRBD1 (5 bases). Germline loops: CDR1 SNHLY, CDR2 FYNNEI. V lost 10 bases and J 4 bases, leaving 16 bases between the germline ends. The CDR3 sequence is 13 residues long. CDR3: CATGSRVLETQYF. The CDR3 DNA follows: TGTGCCACCGGTAGCAGGGTTTTAGAGACCCAGTACTTC.

The chain employs TRBV25-1 and TRBJ2-3; TRBD1 aligns across 7 bases. CDR1 and CDR2 from the germline V gene are MGHDK and SYGVNS. The CDR3 consists of 17 residues. V shed 8 bases and J 2 bases; nucleotides not matched to a gene: 16. The CDR3 region has the DNA TGTGCCAGCCATGGGTCGCTGCCGGGACAGCTCACAGATACGCAGTATTTT. Translated, it gives CASHGSLPGQLTDTQYF.